The 29 T cell receptor beta chains in this list originate from one sample, sequenced in a study of cytomegalovirus exposure and HLA in healthy donors. Method: immunoSEQ multiplex PCR; TCRdb's copy keeps in-frame clones and lacks some. The table lists 150,000 or so clones, roughly 89% of them singletons. The sequencing sample was made of PBMCs. These receptors came from a woman younger than 35 in good health and CMV-seropositive.

This rearrangement joins TRBV15 to TRBJ1-4; D perhaps matches TRBD1 (5 bases). Per the germline V gene, CDR1 is LNHNV and CDR2 is YYDKDF (reference sequence). V gave up 0 bases and J gave up 2 bases, with 7 bases separating them. This CDR3 region has 15 residues. The CDR3 bases are TGTGCCACCAGCAGAGAGGGGGGTACTAATGAAAAACTGTTTTTT. It translates to CATSREGGTNEKLFF.

The CDR3 DNA reads TGTGCCAGCAGCTTTCTGATGACAGAATTGAACACTGAAGCTTTCTTT. This sequence encodes CASSFLMTELNTEAFF. The rearrangement joins TRBV5-6 to TRBJ1-1; tentatively, D is TRBD1 (5 bases). Germline V CDR1 and CDR2: SGHDT, YYEEEE. V lost 2 bases and J 0 bases, leaving 14 bases between the germline ends. CDR3 length: 16 amino acids. The variable domain in full, with the rest retrieved from reference TRBV5-6 and TRBJ1-1, is DAGVTQSPTHLIKTRGQQVTLRCSPKSGHDTVSWYQQALGQGPQFIFQYYEEEERQRGNFPDRFSGHQFPNYSSELNVNALLLGDSALYLCASSFLMTELNTEAFFGQGTRLTVV.

The rearrangement joins TRBV5-1 to TRBJ2-7, with a weak D call TRBD1 (7 bases). Deletions cut 0 bases from V and 5 bases from J, with 12 bases between. Germline lookup yields CDR1 SGHRS and CDR2 YFSETQ. This CDR3 contains 14 residues. For the CDR3, the DNA is TGCGCCAGCAGCTTGGTAGTCAGGGGGGACGAGCAGTACTTC. This sequence encodes CASSLVVRGDEQYF.

This chain uses TRBV12-2 with TRBJ2-2; the table names TRBD1, a call not compared with the DNA. TRBV12-2 is classified as a pseudogene. The CDR3 spans 22 residues. CDR3 residues: CASRDRAVDSDTDNTGELQLFF. The CDR3 bases are TGTGCAAGTCGCGACAGGGCCGTGGACTCTGACACCGACAACACCGGGGAGCTTCAGCTGTTTTTT.

This clone was detected once. The chain links TRBV20-1 to TRBJ2-7; a possible D gene is TRBD2 (5 bases). V was cut by 1 base and J by 6 bases, with 7 bases left in between. Germline CDR1 is DFQATT and CDR2 is SNEGSKA (reference sequence). The CDR3 runs 11 residues. CDR3 residues: CSARVGVEQYF. The CDR3 bases are TGCAGTGCTAGAGTCGGGGTCGAGCAGTACTTC.

This clone was picked up a small number of times. The chain combines TRBV19 with TRBJ1-2; D might be TRBD1 (6 bases). Trimming left V 5 bases short and J 4 bases short, with 11 bases between. CDR1 LNHDA and CDR2 SQIVND come from the germline V gene (reference sequence). The CDR3 extends over 13 amino acids. The CDR3 spells CASSVQGGYGYTF. The DNA for the CDR3 is TGTGCCAGTAGTGTACAGGGTGGCTATGGCTACACCTTC.

The chain combines TRBV11-3 with TRBJ2-1, with TRBD2 matching over 8 bases. V shed 4 bases, J shed 7 bases, and the junction held 3 bases outside the gene matches. The germline V gene encodes CDR1 SGHNT and CDR2 YENEEA. The CDR3 is 13 residues long. The CDR3 bases are TGTGCCAGCAGCTCTGGGACTAGGAATGAGCAGTTCTTC. It is translated as CASSSGTRNEQFF.

This clone was seen once. This sequence joins TRBV27 and TRBJ2-2, with TRBD2 matching 10 bases. Germline V gene lookup returns CDR1 MNHEY and CDR2 SMNVEV (reference sequence). This CDR3 has 16 amino acids. The ends lost 6 bases at V and 0 bases at J; junction bases unmatched: 4. The CDR3 protein is CASRPLAGSNTGELFF. The DNA for the CDR3 is TGTGCCAGCAGACCACTAGCGGGATCGAACACCGGGGAGCTGTTTTTT.

V is TRBV27 and J is TRBJ2-7; 13 bases fit TRBD2. J gave up 1 base and V 6 bases, and 3 bases lay outside the gene matches. The CDR3 covers 15 residues. Germline V gene data show CDR1 as MNHEY and CDR2 as SMNVEV (reference sequence). The CDR3 here is CASRRLAGGSYEQYF. The CDR3 bases are TGTGCCAGCAGGAGACTAGCGGGAGGTTCCTACGAGCAGTACTTC.

This clone was seen only once. The CDR3, as DNA: TGTGCCAGCAGCCACATGGACGTCCGGAGGGGCTACGAGCAGTACTTC. As protein: CASSHMDVRRGYEQYF. The chain is built from TRBV7-9 and TRBJ2-7, with D maybe TRBD2 (6 bases). The germline V gene has CDR1 SEHNR and CDR2 FQNEAQ (reference sequence). CDR3 length equals 16 residues. Trimming left V 5 bases short and J 3 bases short, with 20 bases between.

The chain employs TRBV5-6 and TRBJ2-7; the match to TRBD2 covers 7 bases. V lost 2 bases to trimming and J lost 0 bases; unmatched junction nucleotides: 5. The CDR3 loop spans 15 amino acids. CDR1 is SGHDT and CDR2 is YYEEEE in the germline V gene. CDR3 sequence: CASSLSGTLSYEQYF. Here the CDR3 DNA reads TGTGCCAGCAGCTTAAGCGGGACCCTCTCCTACGAGCAGTACTTC. Using reference TRBV5-6 and TRBJ2-7 for the parts outside the CDR3, the full variable domain is DAGVTQSPTHLIKTRGQQVTLRCSPKSGHDTVSWYQQALGQGPQFIFQYYEEEERQRGNFPDRFSGHQFPNYSSELNVNALLLGDSALYLCASSLSGTLSYEQYFGPGTRLTVT.

The J gene is TRBJ1-5, the V gene TRBV4-2; TRBD1 matches 7 bases. Germline V CDR1 and CDR2: LGHNA, YNFKEQ. There are 17 residues in the CDR3. V lost 2 bases and J lost 3; bases outside the gene matches: 10. CDR3 region: CASSQTLEGASNQPQHF. The CDR3 DNA is TGTGCCAGCAGCCAAACCCTAGAGGGGGCCTCCAATCAGCCCCAGCATTTT.

V and J are TRBV6-6 and TRBJ2-1; 13 bases are a match to TRBD2. CDR1 MNHNY and CDR2 SVGAGI come from the germline V gene (reference sequence). The CDR3 consists of 16 residues. V gave up 6 bases and J gave up 4 bases; unmatched junction bases: 6. CDR3 coding DNA: TGTGCCAGCAGCCGGACTAGCGGGAGAGTTTACAATGAGCAGTTCTTC. Amino acids: CASSRTSGRVYNEQFF.

J is TRBJ1-3 and V is TRBV4-1, with 9 bases lining up with TRBD1. V shed 0 bases, J shed 7 bases, and the junction held 1 base outside the gene matches. This CDR3 is built from 14 residues. Per germline, CDR1 MGHRA and CDR2 YSYEKL. The CDR3 region is CASSQDDRGNTIYF. CDR3 sequence (DNA): TGCGCCAGCAGCCAAGACGACAGGGGGAACACCATATATTTT.

This sequence joins TRBV30 and TRBJ2-7, with TRBD2 as a possible D gene (5 bases). The V end lost 5 bases, the J end lost 4 bases, and 21 bases lay between the germline ends. There are 15 residues in the CDR3. Germline values: CDR1 GTSNPN, CDR2 SVGIG (reference sequence). CDR3 DNA: TGTGCCTGGCGGATGGCTCCGGGAAGGAGGTACGAGCAGTACTTC. The encoded protein is CAWRMAPGRRYEQYF.

The CDR3 reads CASSLPGSTDTQYF. The CDR3 nucleotides are TGTGCCAGCAGTTTGCCGGGAAGCACAGATACGCAGTATTTT. The rearrangement uses TRBV28 and TRBJ2-3, with D tentatively TRBD2 (5 bases). The V end was cut by 3 bases, the J end by 0 bases, with 7 bases between. The germline V gene has CDR1 MDHEN and CDR2 SYDVKM. The CDR3 runs 14 residues.

CDR3 amino acids: CASSPDRQAGNEQFF. In nucleotides, the CDR3 is TGTGCCAGCAGCCCCGACCGACAGGCCGGCAATGAGCAGTTCTTC. This chain links TRBV13 with TRBJ2-1, with D perhaps TRBD1 (6 bases). CDR3 length equals 15 residues. V was cut by 5 bases and J by 6 bases, with 17 bases left in between. CDR1 is PRHDT, CDR2 FYEKMQ, per germline (reference sequence).

The chain recombines TRBV5-6 with TRBJ2-1; possibly TRBD1 for D (6 bases). Trimming stripped 0 bases from V and 9 bases from J, with 13 bases between. This CDR3 is 14 amino acids long. CDR1 and CDR2 (germline): SGHDT, YYEEEE. CDR3 DNA sequence: TGTGCCAGCAGCTTGGATCTGGGGGCGGGTGAGCAGTTCTTC. It codes for CASSLDLGAGEQFF.

V is TRBV5-1 and J is TRBJ2-7; 8 nucleotides match TRBD1. V was clipped by 9 bases and J by 1 base; unmatched bases: 9. Germline loops: CDR1 SGHRS, CDR2 YFSETQ. The CDR3 is 14 residues long. CDR3 loop: CATSFGQGSYEQYF. CDR3 DNA: TGCGCCACCTCCTTTGGACAGGGTTCCTACGAGCAGTACTTC.

The rearrangement uses TRBV9 and TRBJ2-1, with D unclear. Trimming pared 0 bases from V and 0 bases from J, leaving 7 bases between. CDR1 and CDR2 (germline): SGDLS, YYNGEE. This CDR3 has 15 amino acids. CDR3 in DNA: TGTGCCAGCAGCGTAGGACTCCTCTCCTACAATGAGCAGTTCTTC. Its protein is CASSVGLLSYNEQFF.

V is TRBV2 and J is TRBJ2-5; a possible D gene is TRBD1 (5 bases). Trimming pared 3 bases from V and 5 bases from J, leaving 19 bases between. Germline CDR1 SNHLY, CDR2 FYNNEI. The CDR3 sequence is 16 residues long. The CDR3 region has the DNA TGTGCCAGCAGTGAGTGGGCAGGGATGTCGTTTGAGACCCAGTACTTC. Translation gives CASSEWAGMSFETQYF.

This clone has just one count. The J gene is TRBJ1-5, the V gene TRBV6-5; D gene uncertain. Looked up from germline, CDR1 is MNHEY and CDR2 is SVGAGI. This CDR3 is 15 amino acids long. Trimming shortened V by 0 bases and J by 0 bases, and 6 bases separated the two germline ends. This CDR3 reads CASSYSPDSNQPQHF. The CDR3 nucleotides are TGTGCCAGCAGTTACTCGCCAGATAGCAATCAGCCCCAGCATTTT.

This chain links TRBV4-1 with TRBJ2-7, with a weak D call TRBD1 (5 bases). There are 16 residues in the CDR3. Trimming cost V 0 bases and J 1 base, with 13 bases left between them. Looked up from germline, CDR1 is MGHRA and CDR2 is YSYEKL. The CDR3 region has the DNA TGCGCCAGCAGCCAAGACCCCACAGGTGGATCCTACGAGCAGTACTTC. It is translated as CASSQDPTGGSYEQYF.

This chain connects TRBV13 to TRBJ2-3; 14 bases are a match to TRBD2. Germline V lookup: CDR1 PRHDT, CDR2 FYEKMQ (reference sequence). V lost 4 bases, J lost 4 bases, and 7 bases stayed unmatched. CDR3 length: 17 residues. The CDR3: CASSSDRLAGGSDTQYF. The CDR3 DNA reads TGTGCCAGCAGCTCCGATCGACTAGCGGGAGGGTCAGATACGCAGTATTTT. Full variable domain (rest looked up from reference TRBV13 and TRBJ2-3): AAGVIQSPRHLIKEKRETATLKCYPIPRHDTVYWYQQGPGQDPQFLISFYEKMQSDKGSIPDRFSAQQFSDYHSELNMSSLELGDSALYFCASSSDRLAGGSDTQYFGPGTRLTVL.

The V call is TRBV11-3, the J call TRBJ2-7; weak D call: TRBD2 (5 bases). The length of the CDR3 is 13 residues. Per the germline V gene, CDR1 is SGHNT and CDR2 is YENEEA. V lost 1 base, J lost 7 bases, and 11 bases lay in between. The DNA of the CDR3 is TGTGCCAGCAGCTTAGGCGTCGGGGATGAGCAGTACTTC. Protein product: CASSLGVGDEQYF.

The V call is TRBV11-3, the J call TRBJ1-4; perhaps TRBD1 as D (5 bases). The germline V gene has CDR1 SGHNT and CDR2 YENEEA. V was shortened by 0 bases and J by 4 bases, with 9 bases between the two germline ends. This CDR3 has 15 residues. The CDR3 loop reads CASSLEAGNNEKLFF. The DNA of the CDR3 is TGTGCCAGCAGCTTAGAGGCAGGGAATAATGAAAAACTGTTTTTT.

This chain links TRBV30 with TRBJ1-1; 7 bases map to TRBD1. Germline V gives CDR1 GTSNPN, CDR2 SVGIG (reference sequence). This CDR3 spans 13 amino acids. With V trimmed by 1 base and J by 5 bases, 4 bases remained unmatched. CDR3 coding DNA: TGTGCCTGGAGTGAGGGGGCTCGGACTGAAGCTTTCTTT. Protein product: CAWSEGARTEAFF.

The CDR3, as DNA: TGTGCCAGCAGCCCCGGACAGTACGAGCAGTACTTC. Translated: CASSPGQYEQYF. The chain uses TRBV5-6 and TRBJ2-7; TRBD1 might be the D (6 bases). The CDR3 contains 12 residues. Deletions cut 4 bases from V and 4 bases from J, with 9 bases between. Germline CDR1 SGHDT, CDR2 YYEEEE.

This chain connects TRBV11-2 to TRBJ2-3, with D possibly being TRBD2 (7 bases). V lost 1 base and J 6 bases, leaving 17 bases between the germline ends. There are 16 residues in the CDR3. Germline V lookup: CDR1 SGHAT, CDR2 FQNNGV. For the CDR3, the DNA is TGTGCCAGCAGCTTAGTCTTGGGGGGGGCACCCGATACGCAGTATTTT. Translated, it gives CASSLVLGGAPDTQYF. The variable domain in full, with the rest retrieved from reference TRBV11-2 and TRBJ2-3, is EAGVAQSPRYKIIEKRQSVAFWCNPISGHATLYWYQQILGQGPKLLIQFQNNGVVDDSQLPKDRFSAERLKGVDSTLKIQPAKLEDSAVYLCASSLVLGGAPDTQYFGPGTRLTVL.